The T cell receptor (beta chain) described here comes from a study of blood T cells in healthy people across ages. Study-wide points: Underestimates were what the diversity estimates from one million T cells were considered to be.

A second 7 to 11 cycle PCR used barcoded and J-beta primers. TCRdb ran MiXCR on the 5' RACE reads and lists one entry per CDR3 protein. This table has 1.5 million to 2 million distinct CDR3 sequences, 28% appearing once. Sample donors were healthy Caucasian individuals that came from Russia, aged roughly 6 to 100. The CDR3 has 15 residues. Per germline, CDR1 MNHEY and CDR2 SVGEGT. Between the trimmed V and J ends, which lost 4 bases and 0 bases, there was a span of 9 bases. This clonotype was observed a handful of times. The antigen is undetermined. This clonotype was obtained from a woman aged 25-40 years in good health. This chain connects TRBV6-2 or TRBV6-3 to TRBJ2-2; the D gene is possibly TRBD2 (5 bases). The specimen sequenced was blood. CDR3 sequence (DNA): TGTGCCAGCAGTTTCGGCGGGTCGAACACCGGGGAGCTGTTTTTT. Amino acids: CASSFGGSNTGELFF.